What follows are 9 T cell receptor beta chains derived from one specimen sequenced in a study of T-cell reconstitution after alpha-beta-depleted transplantation in children. TCRbeta library preparation incorporated unique molecular identifiers. TCRdb called the PCR reads again in MiXCR, with one record for every CDR3 protein. The sample contains just under 350,000 distinct CDR3 sequences, 15% to 20% of which appear only once. Here the sequenced sample was PBMCs, mostly from graft donor cells, taken 360 days after TCRalphabeta/CD19-depleted stem cell transplant. The receptors shown here come from a male patient aged 2-9 years who had a stem cell transplant for acute lymphoblastic leukemia, so the T cells may come from the graft donor.

This clonotype was detected once. This rearrangement joins TRBV5-4 to TRBJ2-1; a possible D gene is TRBD2 (5 bases). This CDR3 comprises 10 residues. Germline V gene data show CDR1 as SGHNT and CDR2 as YYREEE (reference sequence). The V and J ends lost 7 bases and 6 bases respectively, with 5 bases between them. The CDR3 DNA reads TGTGCCAGCGGGAGCAATGAGCAGTTCTTC. Translated, it gives CASGSNEQFF.

In its sample, this clonotype was seen a few times. The chain employs TRBV20-1 and TRBJ2-2; 7 nucleotides line up with TRBD1. Looked up from germline, CDR1 is DFQATT and CDR2 is SNEGSKA (reference sequence). Germline trimming cut 5 bases from V and 6 bases from J; bases unmatched to any gene: 3. This CDR3 region has 12 residues. The CDR3 nucleotides read TGCAGTGCTCCACAGGGGCCCGGGGAGCTGTTTTTT. Translated: CSAPQGPGELFF.

This clonotype was observed at least ten times. V and J are TRBV12-3 or TRBV12-4 and TRBJ1-5, with D hard to call. This CDR3 spans 16 amino acids. V was clipped by 4 bases and J by 2 bases, with 15 bases between them. This CDR3 reads CASSSRTGVGNQPQHF. CDR3 bases: TGTGCCAGCAGTTCAAGGACGGGAGTTGGCAATCAGCCCCAGCATTTT.

This clonotype turned up a few times. The chain employs TRBV10-3 and TRBJ2-7; D is perhaps TRBD2 (6 bases). Looked up from germline, CDR1 is ENHRY and CDR2 is SYGVKD. The CDR3 sequence is 16 residues long. Trimming cost V 3 bases and J 4 bases, with 19 bases left between them. This chain's CDR3 is CAISDPGGDGAYEQYF. Here the CDR3 DNA reads TGTGCCATCAGTGATCCCGGCGGGGACGGGGCTTACGAGCAGTACTTC.

The chain combines TRBV6-2 or TRBV6-3 with TRBJ2-7, with D possibly being TRBD1 (6 bases). This CDR3 has 16 amino acids. Germline CDR1 MNHEY, CDR2 SVGEGT. Trimming cost V 1 base and J 3 bases, with 16 bases left between them. Here the CDR3 DNA reads TGTGCCAGCAGTTACTTCGTCCGGGACACCTTCTACGAGCAGTACTTC. Its translation is CASSYFVRDTFYEQYF.

This clonotype was detected ten times or more. The V gene is TRBV4-3, the J gene TRBJ1-1; no clear D. CDR3 length equals 13 residues. The germline gives CDR1 LGHNA, CDR2 YSLEER. The germline V and J ends were trimmed by 0 bases and 4 bases, with 6 bases remaining between them. Here the CDR3 reads CASSQDPRTEAFF. CDR3 nucleotides: TGCGCCAGCAGCCAAGATCCCCGCACTGAAGCTTTCTTT.

V and J are TRBV5-6 and TRBJ1-1, with D possibly matching TRBD1 (6 bases). CDR3 length: 13 residues. The germline V gene encodes CDR1 SGHDT and CDR2 YYEEEE. The ends were cut back, 3 bases at V and 4 bases at J, with 10 bases in the middle. The CDR3 is CASSSGGVTEAFF. The DNA for the CDR3 is TGTGCCAGCAGCTCCGGGGGCGTCACTGAAGCTTTCTTT.

The CDR3 DNA reads as TGTGCCAGCAGGCGTAGCGGGGGCTCCTACGAGCAGTACTTC. Translated: CASRRSGGSYEQYF. The chain employs TRBV7-2 and TRBJ2-7; the match to TRBD2 covers 9 bases. The CDR3 is 14 residues long. Germline CDR1 SGHTA, CDR2 FQGNSA. The V segment lost 6 bases and the J segment 0 bases; nucleotides outside the gene matches: 3.

This clonotype appeared a few times. The chain employs TRBV24-1 and TRBJ2-2; D unclear. This CDR3 has 15 residues. Trimming removed 0 bases at V and 2 bases at J, with 6 bases between. Germline V gene data show CDR1 as KGHDR and CDR2 as SFDVKD. In DNA form, the CDR3 reads TGTGCCACCAGTGATTTGCACAGTAACACCGGGGAGCTGTTTTTT. Residues: CATSDLHSNTGELFF.